This passage covers 11 T cell receptor beta chains from one sample sequenced in a study of PD-L1 blockade in urothelial cancer. As for time point: peripheral blood 6 weeks after treatment start. Sequencing was performed with immunoSEQ multiplex PCR; in TCRdb, only in-frame clones are kept and a portion is missing. This table holds roughly 25,000 clones, around 82% found once. The specimen comprised PBMCs, sampled around atezolizumab (anti-PD-L1) treatment. The receptors were gathered from a man in his 70s with urothelial cancer.

The chain combines TRBV5-1 with TRBJ1-2; perhaps TRBD1 as D (6 bases). This CDR3 has 13 amino acids. V shed 4 bases and J shed 8 bases, with 15 bases lying between them. CDR1 is SGHRS and CDR2 is YFSETQ in the germline V gene. In DNA form, the CDR3 reads TGCGCCAGCAGCACGCAGGGGTCGGAAGGCTACACCTTC. Protein: CASSTQGSEGYTF.

The chain links TRBV5-6 to TRBJ2-7, with 10 bases matching TRBD2. The CDR3 consists of 14 residues. Germline values: CDR1 SGHDT, CDR2 YYEEEE. The trim removed 1 base at V and 6 bases at J, leaving 4 bases unmatched. Here the CDR3 reads CASSLSGRAGEQYF. The CDR3 coding sequence is TGTGCCAGCAGCTTGAGCGGGAGGGCCGGCGAGCAGTACTTC.

This clone was seen a single time. The chain joins TRBV7-9 to TRBJ2-5; a weak D match, TRBD2 (5 bases). Germline lookup yields CDR1 SEHNR and CDR2 FQNEAQ (reference sequence). Trimming removed 5 bases at V and 5 bases at J, with 15 bases between. The CDR3 contains 14 residues. The CDR3 here is CASSPTTPGETQYF. Here the CDR3 DNA reads TGTGCCAGCAGCCCTACGACCCCGGGGGAGACCCAGTACTTC.

V and J are TRBV4-1 and TRBJ1-1; D gene ambiguous. The CDR3 length is 14 residues. In germline, CDR1 is MGHRA, CDR2 YSYEKL. V lost 0 bases to trimming and J lost 5 bases, with 10 bases between them. CDR3 in DNA: TGCGCCAGCAGCCAAGATAACGGGAAGACTGAAGCTTTCTTT. Protein sequence: CASSQDNGKTEAFF.

The chain links TRBV9 to TRBJ1-4; possible D gene TRBD1, 5 bases. Germline CDR1 SGDLS, CDR2 YYNGEE. CDR3 length: 15 amino acids. V was pared by 3 bases and J by 5 bases, with 14 bases between. The CDR3 spells CASSAGGDANEKLFF. DNA of the CDR3: TGTGCCAGCAGCGCGGGGGGGGACGCGAATGAAAAACTGTTTTTT.

The gene calls are TRBV10-3 and TRBJ2-7; D is ambiguous. The CDR3 has 11 residues. Between the trimmed V and J ends, which lost 3 bases and 3 bases, there was a span of 3 bases. Germline CDR1 is ENHRY and CDR2 is SYGVKD. This CDR3 is CAISDSYEQYF. CDR3 in DNA: TGTGCCATCAGTGACAGCTACGAGCAGTACTTC.

This clone was detected only a few times. The V and J genes are TRBV5-5 and TRBJ1-2; D gene uncertain. CDR1 and CDR2 from the germline V gene are SGHKS and YYEKEE (reference sequence). CDR3 length: 13 residues. The ends were cut back, 0 bases at V and 5 bases at J, with 8 bases in the middle. The chain's CDR3 is CASSLVEGYGYTF. The CDR3 nucleotides read TGTGCCAGCAGCTTGGTCGAGGGTTATGGCTACACCTTC.

The rearrangement joins TRBV5-1 to TRBJ2-7, with D possibly being TRBD1 (5 bases). Germline loops: CDR1 SGHRS, CDR2 YFSETQ. V was trimmed by 1 base and J by 3 bases, leaving 8 bases between them. The CDR3 totals 13 residues. The CDR3 here is CASSLLGDYEQYF. CDR3 in DNA: TGCGCCAGCAGCTTGTTAGGGGACTACGAGCAGTACTTC.

The table lists this clone with a few counts. The rearrangement joins TRBV4-2 to TRBJ1-2, with D uncertain. The CDR3 runs to 15 residues. Germline V CDR1 and CDR2: LGHNA, YNFKEQ. V was cut by 3 bases and J by 2 bases, with 13 bases left in between. CDR3 sequence: CASSQGGQANYGYTF. Written as DNA, the CDR3 is TGTGCCAGCAGCCAGGGAGGTCAGGCAAACTATGGCTACACCTTC.

The chain uses TRBV11-3 and TRBJ1-1; the D is unclear. CDR3 length equals 11 residues. Looked up from germline, CDR1 is SGHNT and CDR2 is YENEEA. V gave up 5 bases and J gave up 7 bases, with 8 bases separating them. The CDR3 nucleotides are TGTGCCAGCAGCACCGTAGTTGAAGCTTTCTTT. This sequence encodes CASSTVVEAFF.

The rearrangement joins TRBV7-9 to TRBJ1-5; no clear D gene. V was cut by 1 base and J by 2 bases, with 9 bases left in between. Germline loops: CDR1 SEHNR, CDR2 FQNEAQ (reference sequence). This CDR3 region has 15 residues. This chain's CDR3 is CASSLGREGNQPQHF. The CDR3 DNA reads as TGTGCCAGCAGCTTAGGTCGGGAGGGCAATCAGCCCCAGCATTTT.